The 31 T cell receptor beta chains presented below share a single source sample, sequenced in a study of shared clonotypes between healthy human individuals. The repertoire was sequenced with immunoSEQ multiplex PCR; TCRdb's copy has only in-frame clones and lacks some. The top ten hold approximately 0.37% of the sample, which has around 2.5 million clones, 93% seen once. Material for sequencing was naive CD4+ T cells from PBMCs. Subset meaning: CD45RA+ positively selected. These receptors were obtained from a man in his late teens or twenties in good health. Some clones in this sample may be carry-over from other donors' samples.

This clone showed up just once. The chain carries TRBV28 and TRBJ2-7; weak D call: TRBD1 (6 bases). CDR1 and CDR2 from the germline V gene are MDHEN and SYDVKM. CDR3 length equals 13 residues. The V gene lost 7 bases and the J gene lost 2 bases, with 12 bases spanning the gap. For the CDR3, the DNA is TGTGCCAGCACCCGGGACACCCCCTACGAGCAGTACTTC. Translation: CASTRDTPYEQYF.

V usage is TRBV6-1 and J usage is TRBJ1-5, with D possibly matching TRBD1 (5 bases). V dropped 0 bases and J dropped 7 bases, with 13 bases sitting between them. CDR3 length equals 15 residues. Germline-derived CDR1 and CDR2 are MNHNS and SASEGT. CDR3 nucleotide sequence: TGTGCCAGCAGTGAAGCAGGGGCAGGAGACCAGCCCCAGCATTTT. This sequence encodes CASSEAGAGDQPQHF.

The V gene is TRBV5-1, the J gene TRBJ1-3; D gene ambiguous. Trimming stripped 4 bases from V and 4 bases from J, with 15 bases between. The CDR3 spans 15 residues. In germline, CDR1 is SGHRS, CDR2 YFSETQ. Here the CDR3 reads CASSRFSNSGNTIYF. The CDR3 DNA is TGCGCCAGCAGCCGGTTCAGTAACTCAGGAAACACCATATATTTT.

V usage is TRBV5-1 and J usage is TRBJ1-1, with a possible D match to TRBD1 (5 bases). CDR3 length: 15 amino acids. The germline V gene encodes CDR1 SGHRS and CDR2 YFSETQ. Between the trimmed V and J ends, which lost 1 base and 1 base, there was a span of 11 bases. CDR3 residues: CASSLPKGPNTEAFF. The CDR3 DNA reads TGCGCCAGCAGCTTGCCGAAGGGGCCGAACACTGAAGCTTTCTTT.

This rearrangement joins TRBV30 to TRBJ2-5; unclear D gene. CDR1 is GTSNPN, CDR2 SVGIG, per germline (reference sequence). V was trimmed by 2 bases and J by 5 bases, leaving 6 bases between them. The length of the CDR3 is 11 residues. The CDR3 region is CAWSYRETQYF. CDR3 bases: TGTGCCTGGAGTTACCGGGAGACCCAGTACTTC.

The chain carries TRBV5-1 and TRBJ2-1, with D perhaps given as TRBD1 or TRBD2 (6 bases each). The CDR3 covers 15 residues. Germline V gene sequence: CDR1 SGHRS, CDR2 YFSETQ. Trimming removed 2 bases from V and 10 bases from J, with 19 bases in between. The chain's CDR3 is CASSLTTRDIGEQFF. In nucleotides, the CDR3 is TGCGCCAGCAGCTTAACGACTAGGGACATCGGGGAGCAGTTCTTC.

To note about this clone: The junction shows a germline mismatch at one end, possibly a read error. The CDR3 bases are TGTGCCAGCCGTTTACAGGGGGTAGCTTTCTTT. As protein: CASRLQGVAFF. The V gene is TRBV27, the J gene TRBJ1-1, with 8 bases that match TRBD1. The V gene's germline CDR1 is MNHEY and CDR2 SMNVEV (reference sequence). This CDR3 has 11 amino acids.

The chain recombines TRBV20-1 with TRBJ2-5; D is uncertain. Judging by the DNA end, TRBJ2-7 fits better; the J call may be wrong. Germline loops: CDR1 DFQATT, CDR2 SNEGSKA (reference sequence). This CDR3 contains 11 residues. This chain's CDR3 is CSAISLNEQYF. In DNA form, the CDR3 reads TGCAGTGCGATCTCTTTAAACGAGCAGTACTTC.

V usage is TRBV5-1 and J usage is TRBJ2-2, with 12 bases that match TRBD2. Germline loops: CDR1 SGHRS, CDR2 YFSETQ. This CDR3 has 17 residues. The V gene end was trimmed by 3 bases and the J gene end by 11 bases; junction bases not matched to a gene: 14. Written as DNA, the CDR3 is TGCGCCAGCAGCTCGGGACGACTAGCGGGAGAAGTTGGAGAGCTGTTTTTT. Amino acid sequence: CASSSGRLAGEVGELFF.

The chain carries TRBV27 and TRBJ1-6; TRBD1 matches 7 bases. V trimming: 6 bases; J trimming: 9 bases; junction bases outside the gene matches: 5. The CDR3 spans 13 residues. The germline CDR1 and CDR2 sequences are MNHEY and SMNVEV (reference sequence). The CDR3 bases are TGTGCCAGCAGGACAGGGAGTAGTTCACCCCTCCACTTT. Residues: CASRTGSSSPLHF.

The rearrangement joins TRBV7-2 to TRBJ1-2; no clear D. Trimming cost V 5 bases and J 2 bases, with 9 bases left between them. CDR1 is SGHTA, CDR2 FQGNSA, per germline. The CDR3 totals 13 residues. CDR3 protein: CASSMKGNYGYTF. As DNA, the CDR3 is TGTGCCAGCAGCATGAAAGGAAACTATGGCTACACCTTC.

The genes are TRBV9 and TRBJ1-4, with D hard to call. Germline lookup yields CDR1 SGDLS and CDR2 YYNGEE. With 4 bases removed from V and 8 bases from J, the gap between germline ends came to 21 bases. The CDR3 runs to 16 residues. The CDR3 is CASSPNSPGRREKLFF. The CDR3, as DNA: TGTGCCAGCAGCCCCAACAGTCCCGGGAGGAGAGAAAAACTGTTTTTT.

The chain carries TRBV6-5 and TRBJ2-7, with no clear D. The CDR3 spans 11 residues. V was cut by 8 bases and J by 0 bases, with 5 bases left in between. Germline V gene data show CDR1 as MNHEY and CDR2 as SVGAGI. CDR3 DNA: TGTGCCAGCGCCAGCTCCTACGAGCAGTACTTC. It is translated as CASASSYEQYF.

The chain carries TRBV2 and TRBJ2-5; no reliable D call. Germline loops: CDR1 SNHLY, CDR2 FYNNEI. The CDR3 is 12 residues long. Trimming stripped 7 bases from V and 2 bases from J, with 8 bases between. CDR3 DNA: TGTGCCAGCAAGACGGATCAAGAGACCCAGTACTTC. Amino acids: CASKTDQETQYF.

The chain carries TRBV4-3 and TRBJ1-1; 8 bases are a match to TRBD1. Germline loops: CDR1 LGHNA, CDR2 YSLEER. V trimming: 5 bases; J trimming: 4 bases; junction bases outside the gene matches: 6. There are 14 residues in the CDR3. The CDR3 is CASSAQGVGTEAFF. The CDR3 nucleotides are TGCGCCAGCAGCGCACAGGGGGTGGGCACTGAAGCTTTCTTT.

The chain combines TRBV28 with TRBJ2-7; D unclear. This CDR3 region has 16 residues. Germline lookup yields CDR1 MDHEN and CDR2 SYDVKM. The germline V and J ends were trimmed by 7 bases and 4 bases, with 23 bases remaining between them. CDR3 nucleotide sequence: TGTGCCAGCACTTCATCCGCAGGCCCACCGTTTTACGAGCAGTACTTC. This sequence encodes CASTSSAGPPFYEQYF.

V and J are TRBV9 and TRBJ2-6; unclear D gene. Germline lookup yields CDR1 SGDLS and CDR2 YYNGEE. The CDR3 extends over 14 amino acids. V gave up 4 bases and J gave up 4 bases, with 9 bases separating them. The CDR3 DNA reads as TGTGCCAGCAGCCTTCGATCCGGGGCCAACGTCCTGACTTTC. Protein: CASSLRSGANVLTF. Full variable domain (rest looked up from reference TRBV9 and TRBJ2-6): DSGVTQTPKHLITATGQRVTLRCSPRSGDLSVYWYQQSLDQGLQFLIQYYNGEERAKGNILERFSAQQFPDLHSELNLSSLELGDSALYFCASSLRSGANVLTFGAGSRLTVL.

The gene calls are TRBV5-1 and TRBJ2-1; unclear D gene. This CDR3 contains 16 residues. Germline CDR1 and CDR2: SGHRS and YFSETQ. Trimming removed 4 bases at V and 5 bases at J, with 19 bases between. The CDR3 DNA is TGCGCCAGCAGCCGACCTCAGGTCAACTTAGACAATGAGCAGTTCTTC. This encodes CASSRPQVNLDNEQFF. Supplemented by reference TRBV5-1 and TRBJ2-1, the full variable domain reads KAGVTQTPRYLIKTRGQQVTLSCSPISGHRSVSWYQQTPGQGLQFLFEYFSETQRNKGNFPGRFSGRQFSNSRSEMNVSTLELGDSALYLCASSRPQVNLDNEQFFGPGTRLTVL.

The genes are TRBV9 and TRBJ1-4; D is undetermined. The CDR3 extends over 13 amino acids. CDR1 and CDR2 (germline): SGDLS, YYNGEE. V shed 0 bases and J shed 5 bases, with 5 bases lying between them. The CDR3 protein is CASSVGKNEKLFF. The CDR3 DNA sequence: TGTGCCAGCAGCGTAGGAAAGAATGAAAAACTGTTTTTT.

Points on this clone: The sample carries other DNA sequences with the same CDR3. The chain has TRBV6-5 and TRBJ1-3; no clear D gene. V lost 9 bases and J 0 bases, leaving 9 bases between the germline ends. CDR3 length equals 13 residues. Per germline, CDR1 MNHEY and CDR2 SVGAGI. The CDR3 DNA is TGTGCCAGTTCACGGGGCTCTGGAAACACCATATATTTT. Residues: CASSRGSGNTIYF.

This chain links TRBV5-4 with TRBJ2-7; 8 positions agree with TRBD1. CDR3 size: 15 residues. Germline trimming cut 2 bases from V and 4 bases from J; bases unmatched to any gene: 8. In germline, CDR1 is SGHNT, CDR2 YYREEE (reference sequence). DNA for the CDR3: TGTGCCAGCAGCTTTCGGACAGGGAGTTTTTACGAGCAGTACTTC. Amino acid sequence: CASSFRTGSFYEQYF.

J is TRBJ2-7 and V is TRBV15; unclear D gene. The germline V gene encodes CDR1 LNHNV and CDR2 YYDKDF (reference sequence). The CDR3 consists of 15 residues. The germline V and J ends were trimmed by 0 bases and 0 bases, with 9 bases remaining between them. CDR3 residues: CATSRDIRVSYEQYF. DNA for the CDR3: TGTGCCACCAGCAGAGATATAAGGGTCTCCTACGAGCAGTACTTC.

This chain joins TRBV27 and TRBJ1-1; D may be TRBD1 (5 bases). This CDR3 is built from 13 residues. Germline assignment: CDR1 MNHEY and CDR2 SMNVEV (reference sequence). Trimming removed 6 bases at V and 4 bases at J, with 12 bases between. The CDR3 DNA is TGTGCCAGCAGAAGACAGACAGTCACTGAAGCTTTCTTT. Encoded protein: CASRRQTVTEAFF.

The chain links TRBV4-1 to TRBJ1-1; perhaps TRBD1 as D (6 bases). The CDR3 totals 15 residues. Trimming pared 5 bases from V and 5 bases from J, leaving 18 bases between. Germline V gene data show CDR1 as MGHRA and CDR2 as YSYEKL. The CDR3 spells CASSSRTVTYTEAFF. CDR3 nucleotides: TGCGCCAGCAGCTCGCGGACAGTAACCTATACTGAAGCTTTCTTT.

The chain carries TRBV2 and TRBJ1-3; TRBD1 matches 9 bases. Losses at the gene ends were 10 bases for V and 4 bases for J; bases not matched to a gene: 5. This CDR3 has 13 residues. In germline, CDR1 is SNHLY, CDR2 FYNNEI. This CDR3 reads CAKGQGGGNTIYF. Here the CDR3 DNA reads TGTGCCAAGGGACAGGGCGGCGGAAACACCATATATTTT.

V is TRBV4-1 and J is TRBJ1-3; D is unresolved. Per the germline V gene, CDR1 is MGHRA and CDR2 is YSYEKL. V was cut by 3 bases and J by 0 bases, with 9 bases left in between. The CDR3 spans 15 residues. The CDR3 region has the DNA TGCGCCAGCAGCCAGGGTAGGAGCTCTGGAAACACCATATATTTT. Its protein product is CASSQGRSSGNTIYF.

The DNA for the CDR3 is TGTGCCATCAGGGCGGACAGGGGACTTGCTAGCTCTGGGGCCAACGTCCTGACTTTC. Protein product: CAIRADRGLASSGANVLTF. The rearrangement links TRBV10-3 to TRBJ2-6, with 9 bases that match TRBD1. V lost 6 bases, J lost 0 bases, and 12 bases stayed unmatched. Germline-derived CDR1 and CDR2 are ENHRY and SYGVKD. The CDR3 is made up of 19 amino acids.

The V gene is TRBV28, the J gene TRBJ1-5; TRBD1 agrees at 7 bases. V was clipped by 9 bases and J by 5 bases; unmatched bases: 10. This CDR3 is 14 amino acids long. The germline gives CDR1 MDHEN, CDR2 SYDVKM. CDR3 sequence reads: CASIPGQKYQPQHF. In nucleotides, the CDR3 is TGTGCCAGTATTCCGGGACAGAAGTATCAGCCCCAGCATTTT.

The chain joins TRBV6-5 to TRBJ2-1, with 8 bases aligning to TRBD2. The germline V gene has CDR1 MNHEY and CDR2 SVGAGI. V lost 6 bases and J lost 7; bases outside the gene matches: 8. This CDR3 has 14 residues. CDR3 DNA sequence: TGTGCCAGCAGCCGCCTAGCGGGCCTGAATGAGCAGTTCTTC. This encodes CASSRLAGLNEQFF.

The chain uses TRBV5-6 and TRBJ2-3; D may be TRBD2 (6 bases). The CDR3 has 15 residues. Germline assignment: CDR1 SGHDT and CDR2 YYEEEE. The germline V and J ends were trimmed by 6 bases and 2 bases, with 16 bases remaining between them. CDR3 bases: TGTGCCAGCATCAAGGTGGGGAGGCCCACAGATACGCAGTATTTT. It specifies CASIKVGRPTDTQYF.

The chain has TRBV5-6 and TRBJ2-2; D not certain. Germline V gives CDR1 SGHDT, CDR2 YYEEEE. The CDR3 consists of 15 residues. Trimming cost V 1 base and J 1 base, with 8 bases left between them. In DNA form, the CDR3 reads TGTGCCAGCAGCTTGTCAAACAAGAACACCGGGGAGCTGTTTTTT. Amino acid sequence: CASSLSNKNTGELFF. Full variable domain (outside the CDR3, taken from reference TRBV5-6 and TRBJ2-2): DAGVTQSPTHLIKTRGQQVTLRCSPKSGHDTVSWYQQALGQGPQFIFQYYEEEERQRGNFPDRFSGHQFPNYSSELNVNALLLGDSALYLCASSLSNKNTGELFFGEGSRLTVL.